This TCR beta chain derives from a study of shared clonotypes between healthy human individuals. Turning to the study itself: Researchers drew samples from a couple of women and three men aged 18 to 49. Plates per donor: three CD4 naive, three CD4 memory, two CD8 naive, one CD8 memory.

The germline V and J ends were trimmed by 5 bases and 8 bases, with 10 bases remaining between them. The CDR3 spans 12 residues. CDR1 is PRHDT and CDR2 is FYEKMQ in the germline V gene (reference sequence). Profiling relied on immunoSEQ multiplex PCR, and the TCRdb table lists in-frame clones only, not all of them. The sample has roughly 2 million clones, about 95% seen once. Cells designated naive CD8 were CD45RO-negative and were positively selected for CCR7, with terminally differentiated effector memory CD45RA+ cells excluded. Healthy and HIV-negative, the adult donors had no recent acute infections or vaccinations.

This receptor was taken from a man between 18 and 29 years old in good health. Sequencing input: naive CD8+ T cells sorted from blood. The V and J genes are TRBV13 and TRBJ2-1; D gene uncertain. The CDR3 DNA reads as TGTGCCAGCAGCCCTCACTTGGATGAGCAGTTCTTC. It encodes CASSPHLDEQFF.